The 26 T cell receptor beta chains below were found in one sample sequenced in a study of PD-L1 blockade in urothelial cancer. Profiled with immunoSEQ multiplex PCR; TCRdb holds only in-frame clones, not every one. The sample has tens of thousands of clones, 70% to 90% seen once; the top ten hold about 8%. The time point denotes: peripheral blood 6 weeks after treatment start. The specimen was PBMCs, collected around atezolizumab (anti-PD-L1) treatment. Receptor source: a man at least 80 years old with urothelial cancer.

In its sample, this clone was seen once. V gene TRBV10-3 combines with J gene TRBJ2-5, with 10 bases lining up with TRBD2. Losses at the gene ends were 2 bases for V and 2 bases for J; bases not matched to a gene: 5. The CDR3 is 16 amino acids. The germline V gene has CDR1 ENHRY and CDR2 SYGVKD. CDR3 DNA: TGTGCCATCAGTGAGAAGCGGGAGGGAACACAAGAGACCCAGTACTTC. It yields the protein CAISEKREGTQETQYF.

The chain joins TRBV5-6 to TRBJ2-7; 8 nucleotides line up with TRBD1. Germline V gene lookup returns CDR1 SGHDT and CDR2 YYEEEE. CDR3 length: 14 amino acids. J was trimmed by 0 bases and V by 5 bases; bases with no gene match: 4. The CDR3: CASRYRGSSYEQYF. Here the CDR3 DNA reads TGTGCCAGCAGATACAGGGGGTCCTCCTACGAGCAGTACTTC. The full variable domain, completed using reference TRBV5-6 and TRBJ2-7, is DAGVTQSPTHLIKTRGQQVTLRCSPKSGHDTVSWYQQALGQGPQFIFQYYEEEERQRGNFPDRFSGHQFPNYSSELNVNALLLGDSALYLCASRYRGSSYEQYFGPGTRLTVT.

The chain links TRBV5-1 to TRBJ2-1; 12 bases line up with TRBD2. Per the germline V gene, CDR1 is SGHRS and CDR2 is YFSETQ. This CDR3 contains 15 residues. V was pared by 2 bases and J by 9 bases, with 6 bases of the junction left unmatched. The CDR3 nucleotides are TGCGCCAGCAGCTTTCTAGCGGGAGGGGAGGCTGAGCAGTTCTTC. It is translated as CASSFLAGGEAEQFF.

The chain carries TRBV2 and TRBJ2-3; 8 bases fit TRBD2. V gave up 8 bases and J gave up 2 bases; unmatched junction bases: 9. The CDR3 spans 15 residues. Germline CDR1 SNHLY, CDR2 FYNNEI. CDR3 region: CASVAGGLNTDTQYF. DNA for the CDR3: TGTGCCAGCGTGGCGGGAGGACTTAACACAGATACGCAGTATTTT.

The rearrangement uses TRBV10-3 and TRBJ2-7; 7 nucleotides align to TRBD2. This CDR3 comprises 14 residues. J gave up 3 bases and V 2 bases, and 4 bases lay outside the gene matches. Germline loops: CDR1 ENHRY, CDR2 SYGVKD. The CDR3 here is CAISEDTSVYEQYF. The CDR3 region has the DNA TGTGCCATCAGTGAGGATACTAGCGTCTACGAGCAGTACTTC.

The V gene is TRBV6-6, the J gene TRBJ2-2; 9 bases align to TRBD1. The CDR3 length is 15 residues. The V and J ends lost 8 bases and 5 bases, in that order; junction bases with no gene match: 9. CDR1 MNHNY and CDR2 SVGAGI come from the germline V gene (reference sequence). CDR3 nucleotides: TGTGCCAGCCGCGATCGGACAGGGGCTACCGGGGAGCTGTTTTTT. Translation gives CASRDRTGATGELFF.

V gene TRBV2 combines with J gene TRBJ2-1, with 7 bases aligning to TRBD2. The CDR3 sequence is 17 residues long. Germline V gene sequence: CDR1 SNHLY, CDR2 FYNNEI. J lost 2 bases, V lost 4 bases, and 11 bases had no gene match. Here the CDR3 reads CASSGGVAGRPYNEQFF. CDR3 nucleotide sequence: TGTGCCAGCAGTGGGGGCGTAGCGGGCAGACCCTACAATGAGCAGTTCTTC.

The V call is TRBV19, the J call TRBJ2-1; 10 bases map to TRBD2. Germline values: CDR1 LNHDA, CDR2 SQIVND (reference sequence). With 3 bases clipped from V and 0 bases from J, the junction kept 11 bases outside the gene matches. There are 19 residues in the CDR3. CDR3 residues: CASSILSSGRGSSYNEQFF. DNA of the CDR3: TGTGCCAGTAGTATCCTGAGCAGCGGGAGGGGTAGCTCCTACAATGAGCAGTTCTTC. The entire variable domain, with the rest obtained from reference TRBV19 and TRBJ2-1, is as follows: DGGITQSPKYLFRKEGQNVTLSCEQNLNHDAMYWYRQDPGQGLRLIYYSQIVNDFQKGDIAEGYSVSREKKESFPLTVTSAQKNPTAFYLCASSILSSGRGSSYNEQFFGPGTRLTVL.

In DNA, the CDR3 is TGTGCCAGCTCACCAGTCTCGGTGGCGGGGAGCTCCTACGAGCAGTACTTC. It is translated as CASSPVSVAGSSYEQYF. The chain joins TRBV18 to TRBJ2-7; D is possibly TRBD2 (6 bases). Germline V gene data show CDR1 as KGHSH and CDR2 as LQKENI. Trimming pared 2 bases from V and 0 bases from J, leaving 17 bases between. The CDR3 runs to 17 residues.

The V call is TRBV5-6, the J call TRBJ2-7; no definite D call. V gave up 3 bases and J gave up 0 bases, with 4 bases separating them. Germline-derived CDR1 and CDR2 are SGHDT and YYEEEE. The CDR3 length is 12 residues. The CDR3 nucleotides are TGTGCCAGCAGCTCGTACTCCTACGAGCAGTACTTC. Amino acids: CASSSYSYEQYF.

This clone was observed a few times. The chain recombines TRBV28 with TRBJ1-2; tentative D call: TRBD1 (5 bases). The CDR3 consists of 13 residues. V gave up 5 bases and J gave up 8 bases, with 15 bases separating them. From germline, CDR1 is MDHEN and CDR2 SYDVKM. This CDR3 reads CASSRSGGGGYTF. CDR3 DNA sequence: TGTGCCAGCAGTCGTAGCGGGGGAGGGGGCTACACCTTC.

The count of this clone is one. This chain joins TRBV30 and TRBJ2-1; the D is unclear. CDR1 is GTSNPN, CDR2 SVGIG, per germline (reference sequence). There are 12 residues in the CDR3. V gave up 2 bases and J gave up 7 bases, with 9 bases separating them. CDR3 bases: TGTGCCTGGAGTTCGCGGTGGAATGAGCAGTTCTTC. Its protein product is CAWSSRWNEQFF.

V gene TRBV5-1 combines with J gene TRBJ2-4; 11 bases align to TRBD1. The ends lost 5 bases at V and 4 bases at J; junction bases unmatched: 5. This CDR3 is 15 amino acids long. CDR1 is SGHRS, CDR2 YFSETQ, per germline. CDR3 DNA: TGCGCCAGCAGAATGGGACAGGGGGAAAAAAACATTCAGTACTTC. Residues: CASRMGQGEKNIQYF.

This chain connects TRBV15 to TRBJ2-3; 8 bases map to TRBD1. Germline CDR1 LNHNV, CDR2 YYDKDF (reference sequence). This CDR3 is built from 16 residues. Germline trimming cut 1 base from V and 3 bases from J; bases unmatched to any gene: 6. The CDR3 loop is CATSRGRDRSTDTQYF. CDR3 nucleotides: TGTGCCACCAGCAGAGGTAGGGACAGGTCAACAGATACGCAGTATTTT.

J is TRBJ1-5 and V is TRBV15; 9 nucleotides agree with TRBD1. The CDR3 consists of 21 residues. The germline CDR1 and CDR2 sequences are LNHNV and YYDKDF (reference sequence). After removal of 1 base from V and 3 bases from J, the junction contained 19 bases not matched to a gene. CDR3 bases: TGTGCCACCAGCAGAGGAGGGGGCAAGGACAGGGGCCTTACCTTCAATCAGCCCCAGCATTTT. This sequence encodes CATSRGGGKDRGLTFNQPQHF.

This clone turned up a few times. The junction differs from germline at one of its ends, possibly a read error. The rearrangement joins TRBV2 to TRBJ1-4, with D tentatively TRBD1 (5 bases). The CDR3 spans 12 residues. Germline values: CDR1 SNHLY, CDR2 FYNNEI. The CDR3 here is CASREGTGKLFF. The CDR3 bases are TGTGCCAGCAGGGAAGGAACAGGAAAACTGTTTTTT.

The chain combines TRBV5-5 with TRBJ1-1; D gene uncertain. The ends were cut back, 4 bases at V and 1 base at J, with 17 bases in the middle. This CDR3 comprises 16 residues. Germline V gene data show CDR1 as SGHKS and CDR2 as YYEKEE (reference sequence). The CDR3: CASSRQSAGGNTEAFF. Written as DNA, the CDR3 is TGTGCCAGCAGCCGCCAGAGCGCGGGAGGGAACACTGAAGCTTTCTTT.

The rearrangement joins TRBV9 to TRBJ2-1, with 7 bases aligning to TRBD2. Germline CDR1 is SGDLS and CDR2 is YYNGEE. V was clipped by 0 bases and J by 6 bases; unmatched bases: 3. The CDR3 runs 14 residues. As DNA, the CDR3 is TGTGCCAGCAGCGTAGGGGTAGCGGGCAATGAGCAGTTCTTC. This gives the protein CASSVGVAGNEQFF.

This chain joins TRBV7-9 and TRBJ2-1; D perhaps matches TRBD1 (5 bases). The CDR3 is 16 amino acids. Trimming pared 0 bases from V and 6 bases from J, leaving 15 bases between. Looked up from germline, CDR1 is SEHNR and CDR2 is FQNEAQ (reference sequence). The CDR3 spells CASSLAQGVLSNEQFF. The CDR3 bases are TGTGCCAGCAGCTTAGCACAAGGGGTCCTTTCCAATGAGCAGTTCTTC.

V gene TRBV7-9 combines with J gene TRBJ2-3; 7 bases agree with TRBD1. CDR1 is SEHNR, CDR2 FQNEAQ, per germline (reference sequence). The CDR3 extends over 14 amino acids. With V trimmed by 3 bases and J by 3 bases, 3 bases remained unmatched. DNA for the CDR3: TGTGCCAGCAGCTTTAACAGGGGAACAGATACGCAGTATTTT. This translates into CASSFNRGTDTQYF.

J is TRBJ2-2 and V is TRBV11-3; 7 bases map to TRBD1. The CDR3 covers 14 residues. The V gene's germline CDR1 is SGHNT and CDR2 YENEEA. Trimming took 5 bases from V and 3 from J; bases not matched to a gene: 3. The CDR3 DNA reads as TGTGCCAGCAGCCCCGACAGGGACACCGGGGAGCTGTTTTTT. Translated: CASSPDRDTGELFF.

V is TRBV19 and J is TRBJ1-2; 7 positions match TRBD1. CDR1 and CDR2 (germline): LNHDA, SQIVND (reference sequence). The CDR3 spans 14 residues. Germline trimming cut 4 bases from V and 2 bases from J; bases unmatched to any gene: 4. CDR3 sequence reads: CASSRDSYNYGYTF. The CDR3 DNA reads as TGTGCCAGTAGTAGGGACAGCTACAACTATGGCTACACCTTC.

This CDR3 reads CASRRRVQETQYF. DNA for the CDR3: TGTGCCAGCAGGCGGAGGGTGCAAGAGACCCAGTACTTC. The chain joins TRBV27 to TRBJ2-5, with a tentative D call TRBD2 (6 bases). The germline gives CDR1 MNHEY, CDR2 SMNVEV (reference sequence). The V gene lost 6 bases and the J gene lost 2 bases, with 10 bases spanning the gap. The CDR3 is 13 amino acids.

V gene TRBV29-1 combines with J gene TRBJ1-1; D may be TRBD1 (5 bases). The CDR3 has 13 residues. Trimming shortened V by 5 bases and J by 1 base, and 11 bases separated the two germline ends. Germline values: CDR1 SQVTM, CDR2 ANQGSEA. The chain's CDR3 is CSVRSGPNTEAFF. CDR3 nucleotides: TGCAGCGTTCGTTCAGGGCCGAACACTGAAGCTTTCTTT.

The chain uses TRBV7-6 and TRBJ1-1; D remains unclear. CDR3 size: 14 residues. The V and J ends lost 3 bases and 3 bases respectively, with 11 bases between them. From germline, CDR1 is SGHVS and CDR2 FNYEAQ. For the CDR3, the DNA is TGTGCCAGCAGCTTTAAGGGAGAAGACACTGAAGCTTTCTTT. As protein: CASSFKGEDTEAFF. Based on the CDR3 plus reference TRBV7-6 and TRBJ1-1, the full variable domain is GAGVSQSPRYKVTKRGQDVALRCDPISGHVSLYWYRQALGQGPEFLTYFNYEAQQDKSGLPNDRFSAERPEGSISTLTIQRTEQRDSAMYRCASSFKGEDTEAFFGQGTRLTVV.

This rearrangement joins TRBV5-1 to TRBJ2-7; maybe TRBD1 (8 bases). In germline, CDR1 is SGHRS, CDR2 YFSETQ. The CDR3 has 14 residues. The ends were cut back, 1 base at V and 5 bases at J, with 13 bases in the middle. Here the CDR3 DNA reads TGCGCCAGCAGCTTGACAGGGGGGGGCAACGAGCAGTACTTC. It specifies CASSLTGGGNEQYF.